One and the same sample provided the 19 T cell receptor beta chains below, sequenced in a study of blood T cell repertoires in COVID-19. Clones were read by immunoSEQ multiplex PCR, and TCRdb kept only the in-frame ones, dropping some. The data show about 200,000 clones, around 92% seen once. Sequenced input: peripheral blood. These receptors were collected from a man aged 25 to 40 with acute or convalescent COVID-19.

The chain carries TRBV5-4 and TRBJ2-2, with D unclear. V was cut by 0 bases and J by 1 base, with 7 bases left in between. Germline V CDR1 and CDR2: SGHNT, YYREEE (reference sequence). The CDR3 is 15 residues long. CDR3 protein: CASSLVTVNTGELFF. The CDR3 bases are TGTGCCAGCAGCTTGGTTACGGTGAACACCGGGGAGCTGTTTTTT.

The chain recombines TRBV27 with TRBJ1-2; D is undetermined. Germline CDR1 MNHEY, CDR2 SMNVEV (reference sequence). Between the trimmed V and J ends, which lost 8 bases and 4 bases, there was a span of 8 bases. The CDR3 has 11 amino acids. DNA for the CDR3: TGTGCCAGCCCGTTCCTCTATGGCTACACCTTC. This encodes CASPFLYGYTF.

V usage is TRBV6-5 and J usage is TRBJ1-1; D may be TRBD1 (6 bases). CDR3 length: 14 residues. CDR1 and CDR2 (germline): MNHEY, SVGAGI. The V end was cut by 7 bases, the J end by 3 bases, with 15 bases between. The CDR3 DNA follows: TGTGCCAGCACCCAACAGGGTACTTACACTGAAGCTTTCTTT. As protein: CASTQQGTYTEAFF.

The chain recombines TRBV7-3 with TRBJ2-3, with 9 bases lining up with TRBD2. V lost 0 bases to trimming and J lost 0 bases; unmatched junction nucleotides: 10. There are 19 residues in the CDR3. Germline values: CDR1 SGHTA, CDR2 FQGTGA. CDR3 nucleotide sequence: TGTGCCAGCAGCTTAACAGGCCTAGCGGGAAGGGGCAGCACAGATACGCAGTATTTT. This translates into CASSLTGLAGRGSTDTQYF.

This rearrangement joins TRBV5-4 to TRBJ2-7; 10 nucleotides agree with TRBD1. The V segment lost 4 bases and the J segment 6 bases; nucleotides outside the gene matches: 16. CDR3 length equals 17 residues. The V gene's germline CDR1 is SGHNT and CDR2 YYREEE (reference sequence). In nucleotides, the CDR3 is TGTGCCAGCAGCCAGGCCCCCGGGACAGGGGCAACGGCCGAGCAGTACTTC. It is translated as CASSQAPGTGATAEQYF.

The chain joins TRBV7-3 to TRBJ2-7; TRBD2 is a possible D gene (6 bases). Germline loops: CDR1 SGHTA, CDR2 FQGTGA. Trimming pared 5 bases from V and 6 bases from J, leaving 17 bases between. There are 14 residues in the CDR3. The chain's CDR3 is CASSPRGSSGEQYF. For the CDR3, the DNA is TGTGCCAGCAGCCCTCGGGGGTCGAGTGGCGAGCAGTACTTC. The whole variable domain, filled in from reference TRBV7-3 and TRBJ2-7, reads GAGVSQTPSNKVTEKGKYVELRCDPISGHTALYWYRQSLGQGPEFLIYFQGTGAADDSGLPNDRFFAVRPEGSVSTLKIQRTERGDSAVYLCASSPRGSSGEQYFGPGTRLTVT.

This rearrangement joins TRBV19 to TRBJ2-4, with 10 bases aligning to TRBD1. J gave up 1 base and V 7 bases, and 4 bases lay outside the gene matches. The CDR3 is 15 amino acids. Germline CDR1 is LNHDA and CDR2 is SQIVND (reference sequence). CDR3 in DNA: TGTGCCAGTATGGGGACAGGGGAGGCCAAAAACATTCAGTACTTC. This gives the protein CASMGTGEAKNIQYF.

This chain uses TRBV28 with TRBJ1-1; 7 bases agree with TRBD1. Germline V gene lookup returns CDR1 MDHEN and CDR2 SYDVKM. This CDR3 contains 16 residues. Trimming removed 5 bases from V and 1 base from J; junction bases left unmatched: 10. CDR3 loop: CASSTPTGVRNTEAFF. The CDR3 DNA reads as TGTGCCAGCAGTACTCCTACAGGGGTGAGGAACACTGAAGCTTTCTTT. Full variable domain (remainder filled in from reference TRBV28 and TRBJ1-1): DVKVTQSSRYLVKRTGEKVFLECVQDMDHENMFWYRQDPGLGLRLIYFSYDVKMKEKGDIPEGYSVSREKKERFSLILESASTNQTSMYLCASSTPTGVRNTEAFFGQGTRLTVV.

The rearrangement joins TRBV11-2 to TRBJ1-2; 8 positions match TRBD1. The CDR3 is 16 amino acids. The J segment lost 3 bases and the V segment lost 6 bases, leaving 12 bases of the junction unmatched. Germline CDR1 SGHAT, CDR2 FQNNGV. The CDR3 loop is CASSTNQGASDYGYTF. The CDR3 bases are TGTGCCAGCAGTACCAATCAGGGGGCGTCTGACTATGGCTACACCTTC.

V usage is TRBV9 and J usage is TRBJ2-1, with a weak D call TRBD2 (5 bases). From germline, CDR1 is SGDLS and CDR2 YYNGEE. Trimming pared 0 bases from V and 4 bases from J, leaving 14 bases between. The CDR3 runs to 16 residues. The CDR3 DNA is TGTGCCAGCAGCGTAGGCGCGACTACCGGGTACAATGAGCAGTTCTTC. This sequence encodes CASSVGATTGYNEQFF.

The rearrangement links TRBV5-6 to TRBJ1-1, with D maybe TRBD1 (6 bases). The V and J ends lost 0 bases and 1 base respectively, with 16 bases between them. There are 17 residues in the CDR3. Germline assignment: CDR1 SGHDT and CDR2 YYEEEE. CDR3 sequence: CASSLVGGGQGNTEAFF. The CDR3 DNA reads TGTGCCAGCAGCTTGGTGGGAGGGGGACAAGGGAACACTGAAGCTTTCTTT.

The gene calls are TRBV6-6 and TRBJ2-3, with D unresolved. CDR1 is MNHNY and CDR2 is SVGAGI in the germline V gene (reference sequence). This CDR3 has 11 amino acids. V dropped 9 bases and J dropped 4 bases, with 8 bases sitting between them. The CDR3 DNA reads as TGTGCCAGTACATTTGCAGATACGCAGTATTTT. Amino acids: CASTFADTQYF.

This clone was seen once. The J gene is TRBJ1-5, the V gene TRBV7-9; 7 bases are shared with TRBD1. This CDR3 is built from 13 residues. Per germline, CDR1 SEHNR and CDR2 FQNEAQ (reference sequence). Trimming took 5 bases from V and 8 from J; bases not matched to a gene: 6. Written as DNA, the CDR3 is TGTGCCAGCAGCCTAGGGGGCATTGAGCCCCAGCATTTT. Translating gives CASSLGGIEPQHF.

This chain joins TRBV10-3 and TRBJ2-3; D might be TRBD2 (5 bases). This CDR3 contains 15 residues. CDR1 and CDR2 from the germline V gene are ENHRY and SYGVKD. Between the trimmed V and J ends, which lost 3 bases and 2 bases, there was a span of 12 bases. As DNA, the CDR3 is TGTGCCATCAGTGAAGTAGCGTTATACACAGATACGCAGTATTTT. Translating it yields CAISEVALYTDTQYF.

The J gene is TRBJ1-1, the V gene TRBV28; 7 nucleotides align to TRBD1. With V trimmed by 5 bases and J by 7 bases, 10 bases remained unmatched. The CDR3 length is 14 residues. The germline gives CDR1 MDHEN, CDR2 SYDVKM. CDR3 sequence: CASSTGTVGREAFF. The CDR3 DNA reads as TGTGCCAGCAGTACAGGGACAGTAGGACGTGAAGCTTTCTTT.

The CDR3, as DNA: TGCGCCAGCAGCTTAGTCCGGGAGGGAAAAAACATTCAGTACTTC. As protein: CASSLVREGKNIQYF. The chain joins TRBV5-1 to TRBJ2-4; TRBD2 matches 8 bases. Germline V gene lookup returns CDR1 SGHRS and CDR2 YFSETQ. Germline trimming cut 2 bases from V and 4 bases from J; bases unmatched to any gene: 5. The CDR3 is 15 residues long.

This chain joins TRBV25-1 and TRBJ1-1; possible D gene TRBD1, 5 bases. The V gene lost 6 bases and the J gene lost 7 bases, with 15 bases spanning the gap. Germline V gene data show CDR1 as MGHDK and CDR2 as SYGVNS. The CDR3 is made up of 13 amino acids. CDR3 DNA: TGTGCCAGCAGCTACTATTCGGGGGGTGAAGCTTTCTTT. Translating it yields CASSYYSGGEAFF. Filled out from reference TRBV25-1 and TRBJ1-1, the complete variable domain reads EADIYQTPRYLVIGTGKKITLECSQTMGHDKMYWYQQDPGMELHLIHYSYGVNSTEKGDLSSESTVSRIRTEHFPLTLESARPSHTSQYLCASSYYSGGEAFFGQGTRLTVV.

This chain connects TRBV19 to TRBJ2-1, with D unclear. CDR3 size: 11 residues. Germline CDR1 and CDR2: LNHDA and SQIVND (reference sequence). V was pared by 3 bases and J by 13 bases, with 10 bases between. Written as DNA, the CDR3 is TGTGCCAGTAGTATCGGGTTAGAACAGTTCTTC. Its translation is CASSIGLEQFF.

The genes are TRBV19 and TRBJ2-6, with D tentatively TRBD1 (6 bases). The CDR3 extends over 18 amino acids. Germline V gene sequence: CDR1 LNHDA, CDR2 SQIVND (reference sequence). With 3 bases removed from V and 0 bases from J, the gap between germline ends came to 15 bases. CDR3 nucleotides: TGTGCCAGTAGTATGGACAGCTCCCTCCTCTCTGGGGCCAACGTCCTGACTTTC. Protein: CASSMDSSLLSGANVLTF.